Given below is one T cell receptor beta chain in context. The sample belongs to a study of blood T cell repertoires in COVID-19. Method: immunoSEQ multiplex PCR; TCRdb's copy keeps in-frame clones and lacks some. The sample shows roughly 230,000 clones, more than 65% of them seen only once. Per the germline V gene, CDR1 is MNHEY and CDR2 is SMNVEV (reference sequence). V was cut by 3 bases and J by 2 bases, with 8 bases left in between. The CDR3 contains 13 residues. Sequenced input: peripheral blood. The rearrangement joins TRBV27 to TRBJ2-7, with D tentatively TRBD1 (6 bases). The clonotype comes from an elderly woman with acute or convalescent COVID-19. CDR3 nucleotides: TGTGCCAGCAGTTTGCCAGGGGCCTACGAGCAGTACTTC. The encoded protein is CASSLPGAYEQYF.